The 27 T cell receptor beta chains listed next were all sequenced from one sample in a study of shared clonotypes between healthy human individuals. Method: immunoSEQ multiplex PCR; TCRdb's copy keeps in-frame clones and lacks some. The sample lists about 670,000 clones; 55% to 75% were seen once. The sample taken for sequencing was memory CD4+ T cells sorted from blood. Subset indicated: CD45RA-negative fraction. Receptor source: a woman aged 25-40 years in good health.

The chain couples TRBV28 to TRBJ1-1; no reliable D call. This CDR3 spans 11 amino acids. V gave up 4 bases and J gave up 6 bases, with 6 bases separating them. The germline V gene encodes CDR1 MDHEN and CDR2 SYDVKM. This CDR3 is CASSYQAEAFF. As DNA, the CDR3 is TGTGCCAGCAGTTACCAGGCTGAAGCTTTCTTT.

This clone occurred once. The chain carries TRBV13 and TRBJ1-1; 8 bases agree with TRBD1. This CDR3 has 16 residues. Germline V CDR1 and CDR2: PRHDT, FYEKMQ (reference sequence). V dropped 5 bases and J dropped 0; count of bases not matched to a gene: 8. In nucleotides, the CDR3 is TGTGCCAGCAGCCCGTATAGGACAGGGTTGAACACTGAAGCTTTCTTT. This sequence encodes CASSPYRTGLNTEAFF.

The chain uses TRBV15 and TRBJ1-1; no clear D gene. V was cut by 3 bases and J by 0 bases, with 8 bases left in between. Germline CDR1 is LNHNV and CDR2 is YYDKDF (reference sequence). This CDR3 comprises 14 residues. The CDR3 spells CATSRTRMNTEAFF. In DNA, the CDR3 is TGTGCCACCAGCAGGACAAGGATGAACACTGAAGCTTTCTTT.

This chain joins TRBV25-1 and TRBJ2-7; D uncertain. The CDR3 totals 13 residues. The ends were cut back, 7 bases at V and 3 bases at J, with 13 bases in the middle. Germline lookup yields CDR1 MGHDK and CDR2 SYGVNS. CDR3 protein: CASTPSGLYEQYF. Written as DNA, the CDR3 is TGTGCCAGCACCCCGAGTGGCCTCTACGAGCAGTACTTC.

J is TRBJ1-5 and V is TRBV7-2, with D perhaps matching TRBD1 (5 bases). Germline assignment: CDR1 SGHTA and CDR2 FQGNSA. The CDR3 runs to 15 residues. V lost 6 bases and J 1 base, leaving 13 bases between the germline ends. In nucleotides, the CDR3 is TGTGCCAGCAGTGGGGACGCCCTAAGCAATCAGCCCCAGCATTTT. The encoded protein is CASSGDALSNQPQHF.

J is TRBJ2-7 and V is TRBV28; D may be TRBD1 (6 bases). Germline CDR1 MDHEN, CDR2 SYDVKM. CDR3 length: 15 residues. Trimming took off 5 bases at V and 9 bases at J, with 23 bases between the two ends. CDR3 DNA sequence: TGTGCCAGCAGTCTCACGTCGACAGGCCCAAAAGGGCAGTACTTC. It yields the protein CASSLTSTGPKGQYF.

The CDR3 protein is CAIRGTGEAGELFF. CDR3 in DNA: TGTGCCATCAGGGGGACAGGGGAGGCCGGGGAGCTGTTTTTT. The chain recombines TRBV10-3 with TRBJ2-2, with 10 bases matching TRBD1. The CDR3 has 14 amino acids. Trimming took 6 bases from V and 6 from J; bases not matched to a gene: 4. The germline gives CDR1 ENHRY, CDR2 SYGVKD.

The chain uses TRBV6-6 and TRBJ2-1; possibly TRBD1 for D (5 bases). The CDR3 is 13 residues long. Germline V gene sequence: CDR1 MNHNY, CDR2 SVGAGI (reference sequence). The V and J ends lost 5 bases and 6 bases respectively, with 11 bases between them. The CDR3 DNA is TGTGCCAGCAGTCCTCAGGGATTCAATGAGCAGTTCTTC. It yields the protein CASSPQGFNEQFF.

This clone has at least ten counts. CDR3 protein: CASSRATGGADYGYTF. The CDR3 DNA reads as TGCGCCAGCAGCCGCGCAACAGGGGGCGCAGACTATGGCTACACCTTC. The gene calls are TRBV5-1 and TRBJ1-2, with 9 positions matching TRBD1. The junction had 10 bases not matched to a gene; V was cut back by 4 bases and J by 3 bases. This CDR3 has 16 amino acids. Per the germline V gene, CDR1 is SGHRS and CDR2 is YFSETQ. Combining the CDR3 with reference TRBV5-1 and TRBJ1-2 gives the whole variable domain KAGVTQTPRYLIKTRGQQVTLSCSPISGHRSVSWYQQTPGQGLQFLFEYFSETQRNKGNFPGRFSGRQFSNSRSEMNVSTLELGDSALYLCASSRATGGADYGYTFGSGTRLTVV.

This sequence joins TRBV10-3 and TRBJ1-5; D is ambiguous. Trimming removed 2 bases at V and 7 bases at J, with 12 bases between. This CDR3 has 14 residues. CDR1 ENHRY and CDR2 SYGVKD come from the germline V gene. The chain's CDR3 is CAISEIGARQPQHF. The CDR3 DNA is TGTGCCATCAGTGAGATTGGAGCTCGCCAGCCCCAGCATTTT.

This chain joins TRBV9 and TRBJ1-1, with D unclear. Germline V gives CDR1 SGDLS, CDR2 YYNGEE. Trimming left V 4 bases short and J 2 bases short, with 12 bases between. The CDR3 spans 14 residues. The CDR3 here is CASSPTQVNTEAFF. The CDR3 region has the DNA TGTGCCAGCAGCCCGACCCAAGTAAACACTGAAGCTTTCTTT.

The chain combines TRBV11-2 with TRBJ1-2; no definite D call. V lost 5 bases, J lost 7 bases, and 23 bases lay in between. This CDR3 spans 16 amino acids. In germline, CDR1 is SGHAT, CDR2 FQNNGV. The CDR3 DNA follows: TGTGCCAGCAGCCCAGCGGGCTCTCTCGGACTGTCTGGCTACACCTTC. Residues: CASSPAGSLGLSGYTF.

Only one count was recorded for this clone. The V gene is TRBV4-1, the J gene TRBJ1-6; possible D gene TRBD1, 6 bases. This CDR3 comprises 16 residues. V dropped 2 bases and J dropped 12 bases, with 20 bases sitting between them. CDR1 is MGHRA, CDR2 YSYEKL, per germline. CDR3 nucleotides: TGCGCCAGCAGCCAAAGTAGTTCGGGGCAGGGGAGACCCCTCCACTTT. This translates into CASSQSSSGQGRPLHF.

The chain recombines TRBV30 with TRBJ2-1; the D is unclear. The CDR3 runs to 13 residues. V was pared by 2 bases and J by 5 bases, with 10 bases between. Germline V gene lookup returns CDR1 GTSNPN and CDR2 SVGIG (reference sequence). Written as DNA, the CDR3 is TGTGCCTGGAGTAATGGTTTTAACAATGAGCAGTTCTTC. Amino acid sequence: CAWSNGFNNEQFF. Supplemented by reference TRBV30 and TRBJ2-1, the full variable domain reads SQTIHQWPATLVQPVGSPLSLECTVEGTSNPNLYWYRQAAGRGLQLLFYSVGIGQISSEVPQNLSASRPQDRQFILSSKKLLLSDSGFYLCAWSNGFNNEQFFGPGTRLTVL.

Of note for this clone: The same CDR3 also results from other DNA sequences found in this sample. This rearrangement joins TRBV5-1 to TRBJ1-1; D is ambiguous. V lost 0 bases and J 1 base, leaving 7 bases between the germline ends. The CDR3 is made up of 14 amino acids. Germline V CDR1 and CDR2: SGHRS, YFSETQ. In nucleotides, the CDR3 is TGCGCCAGCAGCTTGGCAGGACCGAACACTGAAGCTTTCTTT. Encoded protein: CASSLAGPNTEAFF.

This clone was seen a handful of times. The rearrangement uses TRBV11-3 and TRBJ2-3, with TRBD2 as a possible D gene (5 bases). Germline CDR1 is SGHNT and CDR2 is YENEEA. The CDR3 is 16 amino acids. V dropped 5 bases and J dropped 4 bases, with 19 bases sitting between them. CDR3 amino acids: CASSLNGGSVPDTQYF. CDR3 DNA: TGTGCCAGCAGCCTAAATGGCGGGTCAGTCCCAGATACGCAGTATTTT.

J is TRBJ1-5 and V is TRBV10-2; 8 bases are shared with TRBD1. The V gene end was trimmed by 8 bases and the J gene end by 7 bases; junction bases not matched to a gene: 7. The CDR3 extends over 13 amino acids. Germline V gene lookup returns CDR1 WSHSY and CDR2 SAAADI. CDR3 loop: CASADRGVQPQHF. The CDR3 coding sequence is TGCGCCAGCGCCGACAGGGGCGTCCAGCCCCAGCATTTT.

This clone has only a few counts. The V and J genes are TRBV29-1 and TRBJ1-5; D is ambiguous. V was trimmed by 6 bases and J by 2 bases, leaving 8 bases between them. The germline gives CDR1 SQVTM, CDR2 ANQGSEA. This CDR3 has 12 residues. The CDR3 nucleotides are TGCAGCGTGCGACTGGGCAATCAGCCCCAGCATTTT. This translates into CSVRLGNQPQHF.

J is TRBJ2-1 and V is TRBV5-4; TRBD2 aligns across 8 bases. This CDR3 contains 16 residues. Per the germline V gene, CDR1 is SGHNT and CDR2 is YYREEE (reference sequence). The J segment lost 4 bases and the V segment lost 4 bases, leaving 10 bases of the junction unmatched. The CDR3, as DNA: TGTGCCAGCAGCACCATAGCGGGGAGTATTTACAATGAGCAGTTCTTC. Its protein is CASSTIAGSIYNEQFF.

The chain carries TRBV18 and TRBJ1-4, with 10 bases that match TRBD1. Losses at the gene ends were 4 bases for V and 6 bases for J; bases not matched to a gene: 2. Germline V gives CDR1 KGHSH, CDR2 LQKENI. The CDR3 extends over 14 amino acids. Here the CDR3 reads CASSLGTGDEKLFF. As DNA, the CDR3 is TGTGCCAGCTCACTCGGGACAGGGGATGAAAAACTGTTTTTT.

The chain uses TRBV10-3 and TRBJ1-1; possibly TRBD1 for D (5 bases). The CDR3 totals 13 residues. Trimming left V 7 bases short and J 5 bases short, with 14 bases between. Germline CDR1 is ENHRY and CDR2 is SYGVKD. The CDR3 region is CAIKQVRGTEAFF. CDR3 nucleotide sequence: TGTGCCATCAAACAGGTCCGGGGTACTGAAGCTTTCTTT.

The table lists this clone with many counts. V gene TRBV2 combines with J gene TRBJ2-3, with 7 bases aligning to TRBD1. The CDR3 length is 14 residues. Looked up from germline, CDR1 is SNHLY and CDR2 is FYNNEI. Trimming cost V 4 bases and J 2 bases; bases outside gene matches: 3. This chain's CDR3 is CASSGGQPTDTQYF. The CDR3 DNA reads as TGTGCCAGCAGTGGGGGACAGCCCACAGATACGCAGTATTTT. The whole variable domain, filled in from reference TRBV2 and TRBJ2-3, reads EPEVTQTPSHQVTQMGQEVILRCVPISNHLYFYWYRQILGQKVEFLVSFYNNEISEKSEIFDDQFSVERPDGSNFTLKIRSTKLEDSAMYFCASSGGQPTDTQYFGPGTRLTVL.

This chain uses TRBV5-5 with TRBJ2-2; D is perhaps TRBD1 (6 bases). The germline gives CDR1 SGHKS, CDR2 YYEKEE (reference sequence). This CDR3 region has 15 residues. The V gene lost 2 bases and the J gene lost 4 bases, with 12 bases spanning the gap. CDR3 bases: TGTGCCAGCAGCTTCGGAACAGGGTCCACCGGGGAGCTGTTTTTT. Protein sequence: CASSFGTGSTGELFF. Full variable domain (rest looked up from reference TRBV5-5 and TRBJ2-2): DAGVTQSPTHLIKTRGQQVTLRCSPISGHKSVSWYQQVLGQGPQFIFQYYEKEERGRGNFPDRFSARQFPNYSSELNVNALLLGDSALYLCASSFGTGSTGELFFGEGSRLTVL.

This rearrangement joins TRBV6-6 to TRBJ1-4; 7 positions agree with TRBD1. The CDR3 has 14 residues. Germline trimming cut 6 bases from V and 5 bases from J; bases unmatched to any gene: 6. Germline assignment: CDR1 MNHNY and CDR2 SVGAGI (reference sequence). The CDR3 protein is CASSGTDHNEKLFF. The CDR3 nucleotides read TGTGCCAGCAGCGGGACAGACCACAATGAAAAACTGTTTTTT.

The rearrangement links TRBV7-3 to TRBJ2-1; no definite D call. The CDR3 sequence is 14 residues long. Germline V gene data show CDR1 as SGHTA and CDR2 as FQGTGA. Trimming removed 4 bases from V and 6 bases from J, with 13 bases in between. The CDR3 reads CASSYGPPANEQFF. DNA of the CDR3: TGTGCCAGCAGCTATGGGCCCCCCGCCAATGAGCAGTTCTTC.

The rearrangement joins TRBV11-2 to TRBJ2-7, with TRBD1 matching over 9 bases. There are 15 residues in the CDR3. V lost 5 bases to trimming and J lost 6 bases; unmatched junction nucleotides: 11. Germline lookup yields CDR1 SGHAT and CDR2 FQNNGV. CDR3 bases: TGTGCCAGCAGCGTAACCGGGACAGGGTCCCCCGAGCAGTACTTC. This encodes CASSVTGTGSPEQYF.

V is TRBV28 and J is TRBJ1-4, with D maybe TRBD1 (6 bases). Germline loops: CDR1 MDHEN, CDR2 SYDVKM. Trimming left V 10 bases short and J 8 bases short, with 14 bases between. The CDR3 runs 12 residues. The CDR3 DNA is TGTGCCATCGAGGGGGTCGGAGAAAAACTGTTTTTT. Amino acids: CAIEGVGEKLFF.